Below, one T cell receptor beta chain is given with its context. This sample was taken from a study of blood T cell repertoires in COVID-19. Study-level information: Sites across the United States, Italy and Spain contributed samples from acute and convalescent COVID-19. PBMCs, B-cell-depleted T cells, or T cells provided the cDNA or gDNA that made up the material.

Per the original data handling: Quantification of nucleated cells was approximated via reference gene primer amplification. TCRdb's copy holds only in-frame clones and misses some; the assay was immunoSEQ multiplex PCR. The V and J calls and clone size come from that table; D and trimming were worked out from the DNA. The sample lists more than 200,000 clones; about 79% were seen once. CDR1 is SGHTA, CDR2 FQGNSA, per germline. CDR3 length equals 14 residues. Trimming took 4 bases from V and 3 from J; bases not matched to a gene: 2. The chain is built from TRBV7-2 and TRBJ1-5; TRBD1 matches at 8 bases. This clonotype was sampled from a woman aged 35 to 49 who had recovered from COVID-19. Sequencing input: peripheral blood. Here the CDR3 DNA reads TGTGCCAGCAGCTGGACAGGGAACAATCAGCCCCAGCATTTT. The encoded protein is CASSWTGNNQPQHF.